This entry lists 3 T cell receptor beta chains sequenced from one sample in a study of human T cells and chemical hapten exposure. The authors' total RNA extraction used unfractionated whole blood. TCRdb called the 5' RACE reads again in MiXCR, with one record for every CDR3 protein. The table has around 140,000 distinct CDR3 sequences, about 4.3% seen once. These receptors originate from a female donor in good health.

This clonotype has ten or more counts. The CDR3 DNA follows: TGCGCCAGCAGCCAAGGTCGAAGGCTGGAGCGAAACACTGAAGCTTTCTTT. Translated: CASSQGRRLERNTEAFF. The gene calls are TRBV4-3 and TRBJ1-1, with no clear D. The CDR3 is 17 residues long. Trimming stripped 1 base from V and 2 bases from J, with 17 bases between. CDR1 LGHNA and CDR2 YSLEER come from the germline V gene.

This clonotype was detected ten times or more. The V call is TRBV2, the J call TRBJ2-4, with 11 bases identical to TRBD2. Losses at the gene ends were 2 bases for V and 0 bases for J; bases not matched to a gene: 6. Germline CDR1 and CDR2: SNHLY and FYNNEI. This CDR3 region has 18 residues. The CDR3 sequence is CASSERVAGGLAKNIQYF. CDR3 DNA: TGTGCCAGCAGTGAACGAGTAGCGGGGGGGCTAGCCAAAAACATTCAGTACTTC.

This clonotype was detected many times. The rearrangement links TRBV6-5 to TRBJ1-4, with TRBD1 identical over 10 bases. Per the germline V gene, CDR1 is MNHEY and CDR2 is SVGAGI. The CDR3 loop spans 17 amino acids. V was pared by 5 bases and J by 2 bases, with 8 bases of the junction left unmatched. The CDR3 nucleotides read TGTGCCAGCAGTCCGGGACAGGGGTTTTTCACTAATGAAAAACTGTTTTTT. It specifies CASSPGQGFFTNEKLFF.